This TCR beta chain was profiled in a study of CD8+ T cells in alopecia areata. Study overall: Treated patients received oral tofacitinib, 5 to 10 mg twice daily.

The authors extracted RNA and reverse transcribed it into cDNA as the sequencing template. Method: immunoSEQ multiplex PCR; TCRdb's copy keeps in-frame clones and lacks some. The sample lists about 140,000 clones; roughly 82% were seen once. Broader study findings: Uncertainty about whether baseline CD8+ expansion is linked to response remains, with one nonresponder.

CDR1 and CDR2 from the germline V gene are SEHNR and FQNEAQ (reference sequence). This CDR3 has 15 residues. This clone was found once. Its antigen is not identified. The treatment is: oral pan-JAK inhibitor, 5-10 mg twice daily. PBMCs provided sorted CD4+ and CD8+ T cells. Sample: CD8+ T cells sorted from blood, taken at week 4, from a patient treated with tofacitinib. The sequence was collected from a human donor with alopecia areata. The chain carries TRBV7-9 and TRBJ2-3; D unresolved. CDR3 in amino acids: CAGVWAGDPTDTQYF. The CDR3 region has the DNA TGTGCTGGCGTCTGGGCAGGAGACCCCACAGATACGCAGTATTTT.